This is a list of T cell receptor beta chains from one sample in a study of a mutant IDH1 vaccine in newly diagnosed glioma. Profiled with immunoSEQ multiplex PCR; TCRdb holds only in-frame clones, not every one. The table lists 39,000 or so clones, about 84% of them singletons. Their target antigens are unknown. This sample comprised PBMCs, obtained from a glioma patient whose treatment included an IDH1 peptide vaccine. The source of these receptors is a man in his forties or fifties with glioma. Both conserved end residues are part of each CDR3. Fields, in order: V gene, D gene, J gene, clone size, CDR3 DNA, CDR3 protein. The D gene is left open where the match is weak. Clone size appears in some rows only: once, few, many, or a class for an expanded clone.

V gene: TRBV29-1
D gene: TRBD2
J gene: TRBJ2-7
clone size: .
CDR3 DNA: TGCAGCGTTGAAGTTGGACTAGCGGGGGGATCGGTCGGGCAGTACTTC
CDR3 protein: CSVEVGLAGGSVGQYF

V gene: TRBV19
D gene: .
J gene: TRBJ1-1
clone size: .
CDR3 DNA: TGTGCCAGTAGTACGCCGGAGTGGAACACTGAAGCTTTCTTT
CDR3 protein: CASSTPEWNTEAFF

V gene: TRBV18
D gene: .
J gene: TRBJ2-5
clone size: .
CDR3 DNA: TGTGCCAGCTCCCTTAGAACAGGGTCCGTAGAGACCCAGTACTTC
CDR3 protein: CASSLRTGSVETQYF

V gene: TRBV5-1
D gene: .
J gene: TRBJ2-6
clone size: .
CDR3 DNA: TGCGCCAGCAGCATGTACGGGAGCTCTGGGGCCAACGTCCTGACTTTC
CDR3 protein: CASSMYGSSGANVLTF

V gene: TRBV5-6
D gene: .
J gene: TRBJ2-7
clone size: .
CDR3 DNA: TGTGCCAGCAGCTTGGGGATGGCTAAAGGATCCTACGAGCAGTACTTC
CDR3 protein: CASSLGMAKGSYEQYF

V gene: TRBV30
D gene: .
J gene: TRBJ2-3
clone size: .
CDR3 DNA: TGTGCCTGGACTGGGACACGGGGCACAGATACGCAGTATTTT
CDR3 protein: CAWTGTRGTDTQYF

V gene: TRBV19
D gene: .
J gene: TRBJ1-1
clone size: .
CDR3 DNA: TGTGCCAGTAGTGGGGGCGTAACTGAAGCTTTCTTT
CDR3 protein: CASSGGVTEAFF

V gene: TRBV10-3
D gene: TRBD1
J gene: TRBJ2-7
clone size: .
CDR3 DNA: TGTGCCGGGGGGACAGGCCCCTACGAGCAGTACTTC
CDR3 protein: CAGGTGPYEQYF

V gene: TRBV5-4
D gene: TRBD1
J gene: TRBJ2-3
clone size: .
CDR3 DNA: TGTGCCAGCAGCTGGGACAGGGGGGAGGTAGATACGCAGTATTTT
CDR3 protein: CASSWDRGEVDTQYF

V gene: TRBV7-9
D gene: .
J gene: TRBJ1-1
clone size: .
CDR3 DNA: TGTGCCAGCAGCCCGACAGTGAATGAAGCTTTCTTT
CDR3 protein: CASSPTVNEAFF

V gene: TRBV5-6
D gene: .
J gene: TRBJ1-5
clone size: few
CDR3 DNA: TGTGCCAGCAGCTTGGAGGGGCATCAGCCCCAGCATTTT
CDR3 protein: CASSLEGHQPQHF

V gene: TRBV5-4
D gene: .
J gene: TRBJ2-7
clone size: once
CDR3 DNA: TGTGCCAGCAGCTTGGCGGAGGGTGCCTACGAGCAGTACTTC
CDR3 protein: CASSLAEGAYEQYF

V gene: TRBV4-1
D gene: TRBD1
J gene: TRBJ1-1
clone size: .
CDR3 DNA: TGCGCCAGCAGCCAAGGGACAGGGGCGAACACTGAAGCTTTCTTT
CDR3 protein: CASSQGTGANTEAFF

V gene: TRBV4-2
D gene: .
J gene: TRBJ1-1
clone size: medium-sized
CDR3 DNA: TGTGCCAGCAGCCAAGAGAGCAACACTGAAGCTTTCTTT
CDR3 protein: CASSQESNTEAFF

V gene: TRBV6-5
D gene: .
J gene: TRBJ2-6
clone size: .
CDR3 DNA: TGTGCCAGCAGTTATTTCCGGGGTTACGGGGCCAACGTCCTGACTTTC
CDR3 protein: CASSYFRGYGANVLTF

V gene: TRBV6-5
D gene: .
J gene: TRBJ1-1
clone size: .
CDR3 DNA: TGTGCCAGCAGTTACTCGGGGGGCGAGAACACTGAAGCTTTCTTT
CDR3 protein: CASSYSGGENTEAFF

V gene: TRBV27
D gene: TRBD2
J gene: TRBJ2-7
clone size: .
CDR3 DNA: TGTGCCAGCAGACTAGCGGGGGGTTACGAGCAGTACTTC
CDR3 protein: CASRLAGGYEQYF

V gene: TRBV2
D gene: .
J gene: TRBJ2-7
clone size: .
CDR3 DNA: TGTGCCAGCAGTGATCTGGTCAACGGCTTCTACGAGCAGTACTTC
CDR3 protein: CASSDLVNGFYEQYF

V gene: TRBV15
D gene: TRBD2
J gene: TRBJ2-1
clone size: few
CDR3 DNA: TGTGCCACCAGCAGAGATACGACGGGGGGGCCCCAGTTCTTC
CDR3 protein: CATSRDTTGGPQFF

V gene: TRBV7-2
D gene: .
J gene: TRBJ2-5
clone size: .
CDR3 DNA: TGTGCCAGCAGCTCGCCGACTCATTCAGAGACCCAGTACTTC
CDR3 protein: CASSSPTHSETQYF

V gene: TRBV7-9
D gene: TRBD2
J gene: TRBJ2-1
clone size: .
CDR3 DNA: TGTGCCAGCAGCTTATCGAGCGGGGGGGCTTCCAATGAGCAGTTCTTC
CDR3 protein: CASSLSSGGASNEQFF

V gene: TRBV19
D gene: .
J gene: TRBJ2-7
clone size: .
CDR3 DNA: TGTGCCAGTAGCACAGACTACGAGCAGTACTTC
CDR3 protein: CASSTDYEQYF

V gene: TRBV5-1
D gene: .
J gene: TRBJ1-1
clone size: .
CDR3 DNA: TGCGCCAGCAGCTTGGCGGGGGACAAAGGAGCTTTCTTT
CDR3 protein: CASSLAGDKGAFF

V gene: TRBV6-5
D gene: .
J gene: TRBJ1-1
clone size: .
CDR3 DNA: TGTGCCAGCAGTACTCCTCCGGGAGAAGCTTTCTTT
CDR3 protein: CASSTPPGEAFF

V gene: TRBV15
D gene: TRBD1
J gene: TRBJ1-3
clone size: .
CDR3 DNA: TGTGCCACCAGCACCAACACAGGGGGCTCTGGAAACACCATATATTTT
CDR3 protein: CATSTNTGGSGNTIYF

V gene: TRBV2
D gene: .
J gene: TRBJ1-1
clone size: .
CDR3 DNA: TGTGCCAGCAGCCCCCAGGTGATGAACACTGAAGCTTTCTTT
CDR3 protein: CASSPQVMNTEAFF

V gene: TRBV10-1
D gene: TRBD2
J gene: TRBJ2-1
clone size: .
CDR3 DNA: TGCGCCAGCAGTGAGCGCGGGGGGGCACGGAATGAGCAGTTCTTC
CDR3 protein: CASSERGGARNEQFF

V gene: TRBV5-1
D gene: .
J gene: TRBJ2-2
clone size: .
CDR3 DNA: TGCGCCAGCAGAGAACAGGTCGGGGAGCTGTTTTTT
CDR3 protein: CASREQVGELFF

V gene: TRBV27
D gene: .
J gene: TRBJ2-3
clone size: .
CDR3 DNA: TGTGCCAGCAGCTCGGGGACAGATACGCAGTATTTT
CDR3 protein: CASSSGTDTQYF

V gene: TRBV13
D gene: TRBD1
J gene: TRBJ1-5
clone size: .
CDR3 DNA: TGTGCCAGCAGCCCGGGGACAGTGCGGCCCCAGCATTTT
CDR3 protein: CASSPGTVRPQHF

V gene: TRBV7-8
D gene: .
J gene: TRBJ2-1
clone size: .
CDR3 DNA: TGTGCCAGCAGCTTGTACGGCGTCGTCGATGAGCAGTTCTTC
CDR3 protein: CASSLYGVVDEQFF

V gene: TRBV6-5
D gene: TRBD1
J gene: TRBJ1-1
clone size: .
CDR3 DNA: TGTGCCAGCAGGGGACAGGGAGCCTCTGAAGCTTTCTTT
CDR3 protein: CASRGQGASEAFF

V gene: TRBV19
D gene: .
J gene: TRBJ2-3
clone size: .
CDR3 DNA: TGTGCCACCCAGGAAGCGTTTAGCACAGATACGCAGTATTTT
CDR3 protein: CATQEAFSTDTQYF

V gene: TRBV5-6
D gene: .
J gene: TRBJ1-1
clone size: .
CDR3 DNA: TGTGCCAGCAGCTCCTGGGGTAGGGAGAACACTGAAGCTTTCTTT
CDR3 protein: CASSSWGRENTEAFF

V gene: TRBV11-3
D gene: .
J gene: TRBJ2-1
clone size: few
CDR3 DNA: TGTGCCAGCAGCTTGGGGGGGGCCAATGAGCAGTTCTTC
CDR3 protein: CASSLGGANEQFF

V gene: TRBV5-1
D gene: TRBD1
J gene: TRBJ2-3
clone size: .
CDR3 DNA: TGCGCCAGCAGGGGACAGGGGTCCGGCACAGATACGCAGTATTTT
CDR3 protein: CASRGQGSGTDTQYF

V gene: TRBV10-3
D gene: TRBD1
J gene: TRBJ1-5
clone size: .
CDR3 DNA: TGTGCCATCAGTTCTGGACAGGGCGGCAATCAGCCCCAGCATTTT
CDR3 protein: CAISSGQGGNQPQHF

V gene: TRBV2
D gene: .
J gene: TRBJ2-6
clone size: .
CDR3 DNA: TGTGCCAGCAGTGAATTATCCGGCCCCTCCGTCCTGACTTTC
CDR3 protein: CASSELSGPSVLTF

V gene: TRBV6-5
D gene: .
J gene: TRBJ2-3
clone size: .
CDR3 DNA: TGTGCCAGCACCCTCGTGGGGGGAGATACGCAGTATTTT
CDR3 protein: CASTLVGGDTQYF

V gene: TRBV5-1
D gene: .
J gene: TRBJ2-7
clone size: .
CDR3 DNA: TGCGCCAGCAGCTTGGACGCCATCTACGAGCAGTACTTC
CDR3 protein: CASSLDAIYEQYF

V gene: TRBV10-3
D gene: TRBD1
J gene: TRBJ1-1
clone size: .
CDR3 DNA: TGTGCCATCAGCCGACAGGGGGGGTTATCCACTGAAGCTTTCTTT
CDR3 protein: CAISRQGGLSTEAFF

V gene: TRBV5-4
D gene: .
J gene: TRBJ2-2
clone size: .
CDR3 DNA: TGTGCCAGCAGCTTGGGCAAAGACACCGGGGAGCTGTTTTTT
CDR3 protein: CASSLGKDTGELFF

V gene: TRBV4-2
D gene: TRBD2
J gene: TRBJ2-1
clone size: .
CDR3 DNA: TGTGCCAGCAGCCAAGTTGCCCTGACTAGCGGGGGACGCAATGAGCAGTTCTTC
CDR3 protein: CASSQVALTSGGRNEQFF

V gene: TRBV7-9
D gene: TRBD2
J gene: TRBJ2-2
clone size: .
CDR3 DNA: TGTGCCAGCAGCTTAACCGGGACTAGTAACACCGGGGAGCTGTTTTTT
CDR3 protein: CASSLTGTSNTGELFF

V gene: TRBV15
D gene: TRBD1
J gene: TRBJ1-1
clone size: few
CDR3 DNA: TGTGCCACCAGCGTGAACGGACAGGGAGGGAAAGCTTTCTTT
CDR3 protein: CATSVNGQGGKAFF

V gene: TRBV6-1
D gene: TRBD1
J gene: TRBJ1-6
clone size: .
CDR3 DNA: TGTGCCAGCACGGGACAGCCGGGACAGAACTCACCCCTCCACTTT
CDR3 protein: CASTGQPGQNSPLHF

V gene: TRBV11-2
D gene: TRBD2
J gene: TRBJ2-7
clone size: .
CDR3 DNA: TGTGCCAGCAGCCCAGAGGTAGCGGGGGGCAGGAGCTACGAGCAGTACTTC
CDR3 protein: CASSPEVAGGRSYEQYF

V gene: TRBV4-2
D gene: .
J gene: TRBJ1-3
clone size: .
CDR3 DNA: TGTGCCAGCAGCCAGGAACTAGGACCGTCTGGAAACACCATATATTTT
CDR3 protein: CASSQELGPSGNTIYF

V gene: TRBV30
D gene: .
J gene: TRBJ1-3
clone size: .
CDR3 DNA: TGTGCCTGGAGTGTTAAGGTTGGAAACACCATATATTTT
CDR3 protein: CAWSVKVGNTIYF

V gene: TRBV12-5
D gene: TRBD1
J gene: TRBJ2-7
clone size: .
CDR3 DNA: TGTGCTAGTGCCTCCGGGACAGAGTACTACGAGCAGTACTTC
CDR3 protein: CASASGTEYYEQYF

V gene: TRBV2
D gene: .
J gene: TRBJ1-1
clone size: .
CDR3 DNA: TGTGCCAGCAGTGAATTAGGGACATACCTAAAAGCTTTCTTT
CDR3 protein: CASSELGTYLKAFF

V gene: TRBV2
D gene: .
J gene: TRBJ1-1
clone size: .
CDR3 DNA: TGTGCCAGTAGGGGTAGGCGGTCGAACACTGAAGCTTTCTTT
CDR3 protein: CASRGRRSNTEAFF